Sequencing of this T cell receptor (beta chain) was carried out in a study of T cells in Graves' hyperthyroidism and ophthalmopathy. Study-level information: The authors collected peripheral blood at initial diagnosis, before any treatment.

This clonotype has only a few counts. Antigen: not known. TCR beta CDR3 regions were amplified from RNA. Researchers ran a first-round RT-PCR on the TCR CDR3 using the HTBI primer set. TCRdb fed the multiplex PCR reads into MiXCR, producing one record per CDR3 protein. The table records over 700,000 distinct CDR3 sequences, 35% of them present only once. Study-level findings and limits: The majority of expanded thyroid clonotypes above 0.001 also appeared in blood.

Graves' hyperthyroidism without ophthalmopathy progression within 18 months was termed stable. The CDR3 contains 15 residues. Germline V gene lookup returns CDR1 KGHSH and CDR2 LQKENI. Trimming cost V 4 bases and J 3 bases, with 12 bases left between them. This rearrangement joins TRBV18 to TRBJ1-4, with TRBD1 as a possible D gene (5 bases). The sequence was obtained from a woman between 40 and 50 years old with Graves' hyperthyroidism. The sample was blood. The DNA for the CDR3 is TGTGCCAGCTCACTGGGAGGGGCGGCTAATGAAAAACTGTTTTTT. It translates to CASSLGGAANEKLFF.